This T cell receptor beta chain was retrieved from a study of T cell responses to AZD1222 COVID-19 vaccine. Trimming left V 1 base short and J 8 bases short, with 17 bases between. This CDR3 region has 14 residues. Germline CDR1 reads GTSNPN; CDR2 reads SVGIG (reference sequence). With respect to this clone: The antigen is undetermined.

Study-wide results and caveats: Seropositivity was recorded at baseline in only a handful of AZD1222 recipients. With dominance at 160-218 and 743-854, vaccine-associated CD4 TCRs spanned spike. As reported, nearly half of all spike-specific TCRs target variant regions that are unmutated. The study sampled repertoires only after the peak T cell response.

The protocol was immunoSEQ multiplex PCR, while the TCRdb copy is restricted to in-frame clones and leaves out a portion. The table includes fewer than 200,000 clones, 90% detected once. The sequences come from peripheral blood, collected on day 0 of AZD1222 vaccination. The sequence came from an adult in good health. This chain links TRBV30 with TRBJ1-2; maybe TRBD1 (6 bases). The CDR3 nucleotides are TGTGCCTGGAGTGGGGGCAGGGGTAAAGAGGGCTACACCTTC. Translated, it gives CAWSGGRGKEGYTF.